A single sample is the source of the 32 T cell receptor beta chains below, sequenced in a study of shared clonotypes between healthy human individuals. This table comes from immunoSEQ multiplex PCR, and its TCRdb copy is limited to in-frame clones, with some not included. The sample lists approximately 1.5 million clones, around 98.5% occurring once. What was sequenced was naive CD4+ T cells sorted from blood. Noted subset: CD45RA+ positively selected. Every receptor here comes from a man between 25 and 39 years old in good health.

J is TRBJ2-7 and V is TRBV6-5; the D call may be TRBD1 or TRBD2 (5 bases each). The CDR3 is 11 residues long. Deletions cut 10 bases from V and 2 bases from J, with 9 bases between. Germline V CDR1 and CDR2: MNHEY, SVGAGI. CDR3 DNA: TGTGCCACCGGGACGCCCTACGAGCAGTACTTC. Translating gives CATGTPYEQYF.

V is TRBV5-1 and J is TRBJ1-4; D is unresolved. V gave up 0 bases and J gave up 8 bases, with 11 bases separating them. Germline V gene sequence: CDR1 SGHRS, CDR2 YFSETQ. The CDR3 is made up of 14 amino acids. The CDR3 bases are TGCGCCAGCAGCTTGGACCCTCCCGGCGAAAAACTGTTTTTT. Translation: CASSLDPPGEKLFF.

The chain carries TRBV6-4 and TRBJ2-2; D is perhaps TRBD2 (5 bases). Trimming stripped 3 bases from V and 4 bases from J, with 9 bases between. CDR1 MRHNA and CDR2 SNTAGT come from the germline V gene. CDR3 length: 14 residues. The CDR3 region is CASSEIGLTGELFF. Here the CDR3 DNA reads TGTGCCAGCAGTGAGATAGGACTCACCGGGGAGCTGTTTTTT.

This clone is a singleton in its sample. This rearrangement joins TRBV9 to TRBJ1-2; TRBD1 aligns across 7 bases. This CDR3 spans 14 amino acids. Germline values: CDR1 SGDLS, CDR2 YYNGEE. Trimming cost V 1 base and J 8 bases; bases outside gene matches: 8. Here the CDR3 reads CASSVSGQDHGYTF. Here the CDR3 DNA reads TGTGCCAGCAGCGTAAGTGGACAGGATCACGGCTACACCTTC.

The chain couples TRBV7-2 to TRBJ2-2, with D possibly matching TRBD2 (6 bases). The V gene lost 5 bases and the J gene lost 0 bases, with 16 bases spanning the gap. Germline-derived CDR1 and CDR2 are SGHTA and FQGNSA. The CDR3 spans 17 residues. The CDR3 here is CASSPDRGFANTGELFF. The CDR3 DNA reads TGTGCCAGCAGCCCCGATCGGGGGTTCGCGAACACCGGGGAGCTGTTTTTT.

The chain is built from TRBV14 and TRBJ1-2; D not resolved. Per germline, CDR1 SGHDN and CDR2 FVKESK. V shed 2 bases and J shed 5 bases, with 12 bases lying between them. This CDR3 spans 14 amino acids. The CDR3 DNA is TGTGCCAGCAGCCAACTCACGACGGGTTATGGCTACACCTTC. Protein product: CASSQLTTGYGYTF.

V and J are TRBV11-2 and TRBJ1-3, with D perhaps TRBD1 (5 bases). Germline V lookup: CDR1 SGHAT, CDR2 FQNNGV. This CDR3 is built from 17 residues. V gave up 8 bases and J gave up 2 bases, with 22 bases separating them. As DNA, the CDR3 is TGTGCCAGCTCCTTCAGCTTCCGGCCCAGGGCTGGAAACACCATATATTTT. This gives the protein CASSFSFRPRAGNTIYF.

The V gene is TRBV6-4, the J gene TRBJ1-2; tentative D call: TRBD1 (5 bases). Germline assignment: CDR1 MRHNA and CDR2 SNTAGT. This CDR3 is 17 amino acids long. V was trimmed by 1 base and J by 4 bases, leaving 19 bases between them. The chain's CDR3 is CASSDFAGSSISYGYTF. CDR3 coding DNA: TGTGCCAGCAGTGACTTTGCAGGGTCAAGCATCTCCTATGGCTACACCTTC.

This chain uses TRBV10-2 with TRBJ2-1; 10 bases are shared with TRBD2. The ends lost 7 bases at V and 8 bases at J; junction bases unmatched: 11. The CDR3 spans 15 residues. The germline CDR1 and CDR2 sequences are WSHSY and SAAADI. The DNA for the CDR3 is TGCGCCAGCAAAAAGAGGGCTAGCGGGAGTTATGAGCAGTTCTTC. Translated: CASKKRASGSYEQFF.

The chain carries TRBV10-2 and TRBJ2-3; 10 bases are shared with TRBD2. With V trimmed by 6 bases and J by 3 bases, 3 bases remained unmatched. The CDR3 loop spans 14 amino acids. Germline assignment: CDR1 WSHSY and CDR2 SAAADI. CDR3: CASRLAGITDTQYF. The DNA for the CDR3 is TGCGCCAGCAGACTAGCGGGAATTACAGATACGCAGTATTTT.

This chain uses TRBV27 with TRBJ1-5; D not certain. The CDR3 contains 14 residues. Trimming left V 7 bases short and J 5 bases short, with 15 bases between. Germline CDR1 MNHEY, CDR2 SMNVEV (reference sequence). CDR3 nucleotides: TGTGCCAGCAAATTTGGAGACTTTTATCAGCCCCAGCATTTT. Protein: CASKFGDFYQPQHF.

The rearrangement links TRBV4-3 to TRBJ2-7; 8 bases line up with TRBD1. With 0 bases clipped from V and 1 base from J, the junction kept 8 bases outside the gene matches. The CDR3 length is 17 residues. Germline CDR1 and CDR2: LGHNA and YSLEER. The chain's CDR3 is CASSQEWRQGFSYEQYF. In DNA form, the CDR3 reads TGCGCCAGCAGCCAAGAGTGGAGACAGGGGTTTTCCTACGAGCAGTACTTC.

This sequence joins TRBV7-8 and TRBJ1-5, with no clear D. Germline CDR1 reads SGHVS; CDR2 reads FQNEAQ. V gave up 1 base and J gave up 1 base, with 5 bases separating them. The CDR3 is 14 amino acids. Here the CDR3 DNA reads TGTGCCAGCAGCTTAGTTCAGAGCAATCAGCCCCAGCATTTT. Translation: CASSLVQSNQPQHF. Filled out from reference TRBV7-8 and TRBJ1-5, the complete variable domain reads GAGVSQSPRYKVAKRGQDVALRCDPISGHVSLFWYQQALGQGPEFLTYFQNEAQLDKSGLPSDRFFAERPEGSVSTLKIQRTQQEDSAVYLCASSLVQSNQPQHFGDGTRLSIL.

The chain has TRBV5-4 and TRBJ2-7; no clear D gene. Germline lookup yields CDR1 SGHNT and CDR2 YYREEE (reference sequence). V lost 3 bases and J lost 1, with 11 bases in between. The CDR3 consists of 14 residues. The chain's CDR3 is CASSYVDRSYEQYF. The CDR3 region has the DNA TGTGCCAGCAGCTACGTAGATCGATCCTACGAGCAGTACTTC.

As for this clone: The sample holds other DNA sequences that translate to the same CDR3. The chain has TRBV28 and TRBJ1-5; no clear D gene. The CDR3 is 11 residues long. CDR1 and CDR2 from the germline V gene are MDHEN and SYDVKM. V lost 4 bases, J lost 7 bases, and 5 bases lay in between. This chain's CDR3 is CASSSPQPQHF. CDR3 DNA sequence: TGTGCCAGCAGTTCCCCACAGCCCCAGCATTTT.

This chain uses TRBV5-1 with TRBJ1-1, with a tentative D call TRBD1 (6 bases). CDR1 is SGHRS and CDR2 is YFSETQ in the germline V gene. Deletions cut 4 bases from V and 1 base from J, with 17 bases between. The CDR3 covers 16 residues. Here the CDR3 DNA reads TGCGCCAGCAGCCCGGGCTGGGGGGCGAAGAACACTGAAGCTTTCTTT. Its protein product is CASSPGWGAKNTEAFF. Variable domain in full (rest from reference TRBV5-1 and TRBJ1-1): KAGVTQTPRYLIKTRGQQVTLSCSPISGHRSVSWYQQTPGQGLQFLFEYFSETQRNKGNFPGRFSGRQFSNSRSEMNVSTLELGDSALYLCASSPGWGAKNTEAFFGQGTRLTVV.

This clone was detected only once. The chain recombines TRBV7-9 with TRBJ1-1; D is undetermined. CDR1 SEHNR and CDR2 FQNEAQ come from the germline V gene (reference sequence). V lost 5 bases, J lost 8 bases, and 6 bases lay in between. The CDR3 is 10 amino acids. The CDR3: CASSQREAFF. For the CDR3, the DNA is TGTGCCAGCAGCCAGCGCGAAGCTTTCTTT.

The genes are TRBV6-4 and TRBJ2-3; weak D call: TRBD2 (6 bases). This CDR3 is 17 amino acids long. CDR1 is MRHNA, CDR2 SNTAGT, per germline. V lost 6 bases and J 2 bases, leaving 21 bases between the germline ends. The CDR3 region is CASSAVGGPLNTDTQYF. CDR3 DNA: TGTGCCAGCAGCGCCGTGGGAGGCCCCCTTAACACAGATACGCAGTATTTT.

CDR3 in DNA: TGTGCCAGCAGCCCCGGGACAGGGATCGCCGGGGAGCTGTTTTTT. Protein sequence: CASSPGTGIAGELFF. The chain has TRBV11-3 and TRBJ2-2; 9 positions match TRBD1. Germline assignment: CDR1 SGHNT and CDR2 YENEEA. V shed 5 bases, J shed 6 bases, and the junction held 7 bases outside the gene matches. The CDR3 loop spans 15 amino acids.

The chain couples TRBV10-3 to TRBJ2-7; 8 bases match TRBD1. The germline V gene has CDR1 ENHRY and CDR2 SYGVKD. The V and J ends lost 10 bases and 6 bases, in that order; junction bases with no gene match: 8. CDR3 size: 12 residues. The CDR3 is CATGTGPSEQYF. The CDR3 DNA reads as TGTGCCACGGGGACAGGCCCAAGCGAGCAGTACTTC.

This clone was recorded a few times. This chain uses TRBV10-3 with TRBJ2-1; 8 bases align to TRBD1. Trimming cost V 6 bases and J 12 bases; bases outside gene matches: 10. Per the germline V gene, CDR1 is ENHRY and CDR2 is SYGVKD. There are 13 residues in the CDR3. The CDR3 here is CAISGQGPAWQFF. The CDR3, as DNA: TGTGCCATCAGCGGACAGGGACCAGCTTGGCAGTTCTTC.

This chain connects TRBV13 to TRBJ2-6, with no clear D. Trimming removed 2 bases from V and 0 bases from J, with 8 bases in between. Germline loops: CDR1 PRHDT, CDR2 FYEKMQ (reference sequence). The CDR3 has 16 residues. The CDR3 DNA is TGTGCCAGCAGCTTAAAGCTGGGCTCTGGGGCCAACGTCCTGACTTTC. Protein: CASSLKLGSGANVLTF.

This chain links TRBV30 with TRBJ2-7, with no clear D. The CDR3 is made up of 13 amino acids. Trimming took off 2 bases at V and 2 bases at J, with 10 bases between the two ends. Germline V gives CDR1 GTSNPN, CDR2 SVGIG (reference sequence). CDR3 nucleotides: TGTGCCTGGAGTACTCAAGGCCCCTACGAGCAGTACTTC. This encodes CAWSTQGPYEQYF.

J is TRBJ1-1 and V is TRBV25-1; 8 bases align to TRBD1. This CDR3 has 12 residues. The ends lost 5 bases at V and 7 bases at J; junction bases unmatched: 3. Per germline, CDR1 MGHDK and CDR2 SYGVNS. For the CDR3, the DNA is TGTGCCAGCAGTAAAGGACAGGGTGAAGCTTTCTTT. Translating gives CASSKGQGEAFF.

The chain is built from TRBV6-4 and TRBJ1-1; D is uncertain. Germline V CDR1 and CDR2: MRHNA, SNTAGT. The V end was cut by 5 bases, the J end by 10 bases, with 17 bases between. The CDR3 loop spans 13 amino acids. The CDR3 loop reads CASSKEGSGRAFF. CDR3 nucleotide sequence: TGTGCCAGCAGTAAAGAGGGTAGCGGTCGAGCTTTCTTT.

This clone appeared a single time. V gene TRBV27 combines with J gene TRBJ2-1; 10 bases map to TRBD2. The V segment lost 6 bases and the J segment 4 bases; nucleotides outside the gene matches: 6. The germline CDR1 and CDR2 sequences are MNHEY and SMNVEV (reference sequence). This CDR3 comprises 15 residues. CDR3 protein: CASRKGTSAYNEQFF. The CDR3 bases are TGTGCCAGCAGGAAAGGGACTAGCGCGTACAATGAGCAGTTCTTC.

The chain combines TRBV18 with TRBJ2-1; D is unclear. Germline CDR1 and CDR2: KGHSH and LQKENI. This CDR3 contains 15 residues. V lost 3 bases, J lost 0 bases, and 9 bases lay in between. The CDR3 is CASSPFADSYNEQFF. Here the CDR3 DNA reads TGTGCCAGCTCACCGTTCGCGGACTCCTACAATGAGCAGTTCTTC.

The V and J genes are TRBV6-1 and TRBJ2-7, with 8 bases lining up with TRBD2. Germline CDR1 and CDR2: MNHNS and SASEGT. CDR3 length: 13 amino acids. The V segment lost 7 bases and the J segment 3 bases; nucleotides outside the gene matches: 5. The CDR3 DNA sequence: TGTGCCAGCAAAAGCGGGAGTGACTACGAGCAGTACTTC. This codes for CASKSGSDYEQYF.

The chain combines TRBV5-4 with TRBJ2-3; 9 bases fit TRBD2. Germline CDR1 is SGHNT and CDR2 is YYREEE (reference sequence). CDR3 size: 15 residues. J gave up 1 base and V 4 bases, and 4 bases lay outside the gene matches. The CDR3 loop is CASSERTSGTDTQYF. The CDR3 DNA reads TGTGCCAGCAGCGAGAGGACTAGCGGCACAGATACGCAGTATTTT.

V usage is TRBV10-2 and J usage is TRBJ2-7, with D uncertain. The CDR3 is made up of 14 amino acids. The ends were cut back, 2 bases at V and 1 base at J, with 9 bases in the middle. Germline assignment: CDR1 WSHSY and CDR2 SAAADI. In DNA form, the CDR3 reads TGCGCCAGCAGTGAGCCGGGCAGATCCTACGAGCAGTACTTC. Protein sequence: CASSEPGRSYEQYF.

For the CDR3, the DNA is TGTGCCAGCAGCTTGGACCGGGACAGAGGGTGGTTCGAGACCCAGTACTTC. This codes for CASSLDRDRGWFETQYF. The V and J genes are TRBV11-2 and TRBJ2-5; 7 nucleotides align to TRBD1. V gave up 3 bases and J gave up 5 bases; unmatched junction bases: 15. CDR1 is SGHAT, CDR2 FQNNGV, per germline. The CDR3 consists of 17 residues.

The chain recombines TRBV18 with TRBJ2-7; D tentatively reads TRBD1 or TRBD2 (6 bases each). Germline-derived CDR1 and CDR2 are KGHSH and LQKENI. Trimming pared 2 bases from V and 2 bases from J, leaving 34 bases between. CDR3 length: 22 residues. The CDR3 DNA sequence: TGTGCCAGCTCACCAAGGACCATATTAGGAGGCGCGAGGGGGAGGAGACCCTACGAGCAGTACTTC. The encoded protein is CASSPRTILGGARGRRPYEQYF.